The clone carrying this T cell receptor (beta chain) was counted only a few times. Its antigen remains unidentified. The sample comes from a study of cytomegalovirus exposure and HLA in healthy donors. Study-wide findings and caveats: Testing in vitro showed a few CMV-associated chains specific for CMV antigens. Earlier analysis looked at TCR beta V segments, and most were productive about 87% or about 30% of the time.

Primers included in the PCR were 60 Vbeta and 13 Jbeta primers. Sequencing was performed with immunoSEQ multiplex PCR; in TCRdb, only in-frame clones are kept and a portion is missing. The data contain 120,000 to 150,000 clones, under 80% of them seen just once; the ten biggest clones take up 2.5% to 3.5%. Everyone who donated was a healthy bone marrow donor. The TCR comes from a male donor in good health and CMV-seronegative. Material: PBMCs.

Here the CDR3 reads CASRPDRLAVHDEQFF. DNA for the CDR3: TGCGCCAGCAGGCCCGATCGGCTAGCGGTACACGATGAGCAGTTCTTC. V gene TRBV4-3 combines with J gene TRBJ2-1; 7 bases agree with TRBD2. The V and J ends lost 6 bases and 8 bases, in that order; junction bases with no gene match: 16. Germline V CDR1 and CDR2: LGHNA, YSLEER. This CDR3 is 16 amino acids long.